This T cell receptor (beta chain) originates from a study of human T cells and chemical hapten exposure. About the research overall: Small pooled library volume differences chiefly drove per-sample TCR yield variation. Study outcomes and limitations: TCRs exceeding a frequency of 1 in 1000 stayed unchanged under DPC sensitization.

Time point described: patch test 1, 2 weeks after DPC sensitization. Treatment: therapeutic diphenylcyclopropenone sensitization with weekly scalp DPC. Extraction of total RNA was performed on unfractionated whole blood. The CDR3 length is 13 residues. Germline loops: CDR1 WSHSY, CDR2 SAAADI. Deletions cut 11 bases from V and 3 bases from J, with 13 bases between. The sample holds a few counts of this clonotype. Its target is not known. Study processing details: Samples contained a median of roughly 100,000 TCRs, with a range of about 23,224 to 700,000. In TCRdb, the RACE reads were re-called with MiXCR into one record per CDR3 protein. The V and J calls come from TCRdb's annotation, not from the publication. The sample shows approximately 52,000 distinct CDR3 sequences, approximately 10% of them seen only once.

J is TRBJ2-2 and V is TRBV10-2; the D gene is possibly TRBD2 (5 bases). The receptor's source is a woman in her thirties or forties with alopecia areata. Some clones in this sample may be carry-over from other donors' samples. The sample was whole blood, taken in connection with sensitization to the hapten diphenylcyclopropenone (DPC). CDR3 coding DNA: TGCGCCTCAGGTTGGCGGGACACCGGGGAGCTGTTTTTT. It is translated as CASGWRDTGELFF.